This TCR beta chain was recorded in a study of blood T cell repertoires in COVID-19. Data came from immunoSEQ multiplex PCR; TCRdb stores just in-frame clones and leaves some out. The sample consists of 200,000 to 250,000 clones, around 82% of them appearing once. CDR3 size: 12 residues. Trimming took off 5 bases at V and 4 bases at J, with 5 bases between the two ends. From germline, CDR1 is SEHNR and CDR2 FQNEAQ (reference sequence). This TCR was sampled from a human donor in a cohort sampled during active COVID-19. The sequencing sample was made of peripheral blood. The chain has TRBV7-9 and TRBJ2-2; D gene uncertain. The DNA of the CDR3 is TGTGCCAGCAGCCTCAGCACCGGGGAGCTGTTTTTT. Encoded protein: CASSLSTGELFF.